This paragraph covers one T cell receptor (beta chain) sequence. This entry belongs to a study of control samples from healthy donors and cancer patients. TCRdb's table, derived via immunoSEQ multiplex PCR, lists solely in-frame clones and lacks some. The data hold about 85,000 clones, with about 89% observed a single time. Trimming stripped 8 bases from V and 5 bases from J, with 21 bases between. The germline V gene has CDR1 MGHRA and CDR2 YSYEKL. There are 15 residues in the CDR3. This chain connects TRBV4-1 to TRBJ2-5, with D perhaps TRBD1 (7 bases). This sequence was found in a woman between 55 and 75 years old in good health. Sequencing was done on a sample of blood. DNA for the CDR3: TGCGCCAGCTCCCCCAGGGGGGCAACCCCGGAGACCCAGTACTTC. Encoded protein: CASSPRGATPETQYF.